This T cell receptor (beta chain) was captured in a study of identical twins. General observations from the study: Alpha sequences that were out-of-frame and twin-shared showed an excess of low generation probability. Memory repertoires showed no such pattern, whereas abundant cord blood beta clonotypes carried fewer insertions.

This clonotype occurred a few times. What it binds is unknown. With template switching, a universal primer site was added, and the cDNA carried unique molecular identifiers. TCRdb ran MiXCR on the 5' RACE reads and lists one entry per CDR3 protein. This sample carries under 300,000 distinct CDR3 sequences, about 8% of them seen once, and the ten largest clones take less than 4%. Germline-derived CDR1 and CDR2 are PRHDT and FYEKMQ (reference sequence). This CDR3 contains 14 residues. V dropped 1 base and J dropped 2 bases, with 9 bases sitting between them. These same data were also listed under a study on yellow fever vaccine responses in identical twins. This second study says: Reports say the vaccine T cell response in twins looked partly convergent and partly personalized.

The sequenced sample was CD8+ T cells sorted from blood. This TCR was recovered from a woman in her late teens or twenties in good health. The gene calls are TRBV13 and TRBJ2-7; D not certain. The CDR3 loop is CASSLDRSTYEQYF. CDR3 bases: TGTGCCAGCAGCTTAGACCGATCCACCTACGAGCAGTACTTC.